This TCR beta chain stems from a study of T cell responses to AZD1222 COVID-19 vaccine. Study findings and constraints: Regions 160-218 and 743-854 held dominance among vaccine-associated CD4 TCRs, which spanned spike. None of the repertoires were sampled until the peak T cell response had passed.

A note on this clone: Antigen unknown.

This table comes from immunoSEQ multiplex PCR, and its TCRdb copy is limited to in-frame clones, with some not included. The sample yields 130,000 or so clones, 85% to 90% seen once. Germline V gene data show CDR1 as KGHSH and CDR2 as LQKENI. Losses at the gene ends were 3 bases for V and 3 bases for J; bases not matched to a gene: 2. The CDR3 length is 15 residues. The V and J genes are TRBV18 and TRBJ2-2, with TRBD1 matching over 9 bases. Material: peripheral blood, obtained on day 0 of AZD1222 vaccination. The origin of this receptor is an adult in good health. The CDR3, as DNA: TGTGCCAGCTCACCCGGGACAGGGTACACCGGGGAGCTGTTTTTT. This encodes CASSPGTGYTGELFF.